A selection of T cell receptor beta chains follows, all from one sample in a study of shared clonotypes between healthy human individuals. The method was immunoSEQ multiplex PCR; TCRdb's version includes in-frame clones alone and lacks a portion of them. This table holds 2 million to 2.5 million clones, 80% to 95% found once. The sample was naive CD4+ T cells from PBMCs. The receptors shown here come from a man aged 18 to 35 in good health. Some clones in this sample may be carry-over from other donors' samples. The CDR3 runs from the conserved cysteine through the conserved F or W. The D gene is left open where the match is weak. Some rows have no size entry. The others give once, few or many, or a class for an expanded clone.

V gene	J gene	D gene	clone size	CDR3 protein	CDR3 DNA
TRBV29-1	TRBJ1-2	-	-	CSVEAPGLSGYTF	TGCAGCGTTGAAGCCCCAGGGTTGTCGGGCTACACCTTC
TRBV7-9	TRBJ2-2	-	-	CASSWGFAAGELFF	TGTGCCAGCAGTTGGGGGTTTGCAGCCGGGGAGCTGTTTTTT
TRBV4-3	TRBJ2-5	-	once	CASSQDLARQETQYF	TGCGCCAGCAGCCAAGATTTGGCCAGGCAAGAGACCCAGTACTTC
TRBV7-8	TRBJ2-5	-	-	CASGPGRETQYF	TGTGCCAGCGGTCCCGGTCGAGAGACCCAGTACTTC
TRBV4-3	TRBJ2-3	-	once	CASSQDPGAITDTQYF	TGCGCCAGCAGCCAAGATCCGGGAGCCATAACAGATACGCAGTATTTT
TRBV7-9	TRBJ1-3	-	-	CASRKSGFLGNTIYF	TGTGCCAGCAGAAAATCCGGTTTTCTTGGAAACACCATATATTTT
TRBV28	TRBJ2-3	-	-	CASGGAPATDTQYF	TGTGCCAGCGGAGGGGCCCCTGCCACAGATACGCAGTATTTT
TRBV7-3	TRBJ2-3	TRBD2	once	CASSRISGLAGADTQYF	TGTGCCAGCAGCCGCATCTCGGGACTAGCGGGAGCAGATACGCAGTATTTT
TRBV18	TRBJ1-3	-	-	CASSRSGSGGNTIYF	TGTGCCAGCTCACGGTCAGGGTCGGGTGGAAACACCATATATTTT
TRBV15	TRBJ2-3	-	-	CATSPIRQGRTDTQYF	TGTGCCACCAGCCCCATCCGGCAGGGACGCACAGATACGCAGTATTTT
TRBV28	TRBJ1-2	-	once	CASSLTRAGGYTF	TGTGCCAGCAGCCTCACGAGGGCTGGGGGCTACACCTTC
TRBV10-3	TRBJ2-1	-	once	CAISDRGPYNEQFF	TGTGCCATCAGTGACCGGGGCCCCTACAATGAGCAGTTCTTC
TRBV5-1	TRBJ2-5	-	-	CASSLSGGEETQYF	TGCGCCAGCAGCTTGAGCGGAGGTGAAGAGACCCAGTACTTC
TRBV18	TRBJ1-5	TRBD1	-	CASSPGTAYSNQPQHF	TGTGCCAGCTCACCCGGGACAGCCTATAGCAATCAGCCCCAGCATTTT
TRBV4-3	TRBJ1-3	-	-	CASSQEVRDTIYF	TGCGCCAGCAGCCAAGAAGTAAGAGACACCATATATTTT
TRBV18	TRBJ2-1	TRBD1	-	CASSPPIGTGNYNEQFF	TGTGCCAGCTCACCACCGATTGGGACAGGGAACTACAATGAGCAGTTCTTC
TRBV7-9	TRBJ2-1	TRBD1	-	CASSPGPTRGFYNEQFF	TGTGCCAGCAGCCCTGGACCTACCAGGGGGTTCTACAATGAGCAGTTCTTC
TRBV11-2	TRBJ1-1	-	-	CASSATSGGNTEAFF	TGTGCCAGCAGCGCGACCAGTGGGGGTAACACTGAAGCTTTCTTT
TRBV5-8	TRBJ2-7	-	-	CASSFWTATYEQYF	TGTGCCAGCAGCTTCTGGACAGCCACCTACGAGCAGTACTTC
TRBV28	TRBJ2-1	TRBD2	-	CASSLAGLAGPSYNEQFF	TGTGCCAGCAGTTTGGCTGGGCTAGCGGGACCTTCATACAATGAGCAGTTCTTC
TRBV29-1	TRBJ2-7	-	-	CSVSRDTSPYEQYF	TGCAGCGTCAGCCGGGACACCAGTCCCTACGAGCAGTACTTC
TRBV7-3	TRBJ2-7	-	-	CASSLIGDGYEQYF	TGTGCCAGCAGCTTAATAGGGGACGGATACGAGCAGTACTTC
TRBV18	TRBJ2-1	-	once	CASSPLDEQFF	TGTGCCAGCTCACCATTGGATGAGCAGTTCTTC
TRBV28	TRBJ1-2	-	-	CATERGYTF	TGTGCCACCGAGAGGGGCTACACCTTC
TRBV4-1	TRBJ2-1	-	-	CASSQDPYNEQFF	TGCGCCAGCAGCCAAGACCCATACAATGAGCAGTTCTTC
TRBV5-1	TRBJ2-7	-	-	CASSLGLGSYEQYF	TGCGCCAGCAGCTTGGGCCTGGGATCCTACGAGCAGTACTTC
TRBV14	TRBJ1-1	-	-	CASSPRLGTEAFF	TGTGCCAGCAGCCCACGGCTGGGCACTGAAGCTTTCTTT
TRBV15	TRBJ2-7	-	-	CATSRDPGAPYEQYF	TGTGCCACCAGCAGAGATCCCGGGGCCCCCTACGAGCAGTACTTC
TRBV5-4	TRBJ2-7	TRBD1	-	CASSALGTGTYEQYF	TGTGCCAGCAGCGCTTTAGGGACAGGGACCTACGAGCAGTACTTC